Reported below is one T cell receptor (beta chain). TCR beta VDJ and CDR3 profiles were obtained from a genomic DNA template. TCRdb fed the reads into MiXCR, producing one record per CDR3 protein. The table records approximately 80,000 distinct CDR3 sequences, 70% of them present only once. The patients chosen for sequencing had shown expansion of CD8+CD57+ cells (detected by flow cytometry). The CDR3 has 14 amino acids. With V trimmed by 6 bases and J by 9 bases, 13 bases remained unmatched. Germline V gene lookup returns CDR1 SNHLY and CDR2 FYNNEI. The sample originates from a study of CD8+CD57+ T cells in acquired aplastic anemia.

The sequence came from a human donor with aplastic anemia. Sequences were obtained from sorted CD4+, CD8+, or CD8+CD57+ T cells (not recorded which) from PBMCs. This sequence joins TRBV2 and TRBJ2-7, with TRBD1 matching over 8 bases. CDR3 nucleotide sequence: TGTGCCAGCAGCTCCGGACAGGGCGGTAGGTGGCAGTACTTC. It is translated as CASSSGQGGRWQYF.